Following are 20 T cell receptor beta chains from one sample sequenced in a study of blood T cells in healthy people across ages. Through a sample-barcoded 5' primer and a J-beta primer mix, a second PCR was run for 7 to 11 cycles. TCRdb re-called the 5' RACE reads through MiXCR, storing one row per CDR3 protein. The sample records hundreds of thousands of distinct CDR3 sequences, roughly 32% being singletons. Specimen: blood. The receptor set was obtained from a woman of 80 years or more in good health.

The chain couples TRBV7-2 to TRBJ2-1; TRBD2 agrees at 10 bases. The CDR3 has 14 amino acids. CDR1 is SGHTA, CDR2 FQGNSA, per germline. V was pared by 6 bases and J by 6 bases, with 5 bases of the junction left unmatched. The DNA of the CDR3 is TGTGCCAGCAGACTCGGGACTAGCGCCAATGAGCAGTTCTTC. Protein: CASRLGTSANEQFF.

This rearrangement joins TRBV20-1 to TRBJ1-3; D is perhaps TRBD1 (5 bases). CDR3 length equals 15 residues. V lost 0 bases and J lost 3, with 12 bases in between. Germline CDR1 reads DFQATT; CDR2 reads SNEGSKA (reference sequence). CDR3 in DNA: TGCAGTGCTAGAGATGCAGGGTTCTATGGAAACACCATATATTTT. It is translated as CSARDAGFYGNTIYF.

This clonotype was detected many times. J is TRBJ2-6 and V is TRBV4-3, with a tentative D call TRBD2 (6 bases). V shed 4 bases and J shed 2 bases, with 18 bases lying between them. Germline CDR1 LGHNA, CDR2 YSLEER. The CDR3 contains 18 residues. CDR3 nucleotide sequence: TGCGCCAGCAGCCCGCGCCGGGACTCCTCCGCTGGGGCCAACGTCCTGACTTTC. Its translation: CASSPRRDSSAGANVLTF.

As to this clonotype: The junction shows a germline mismatch at one end, possibly a read error. This chain joins TRBV18 and TRBJ1-2; possible D gene TRBD1, 5 bases. Germline V gene lookup returns CDR1 KGHSH and CDR2 LQKENI. The CDR3 spans 13 residues. The CDR3 DNA reads TGTGCCAGCTCACCAGACAGAGTTGCTGGCTACGCCTTC. This sequence encodes CASSPDRVAGYAF.

There are a few counts of this clonotype. DNA of the CDR3: TGTGCCAGCAGTCGGGACAGTGATGAAGCTTTCTTT. As protein: CASSRDSDEAFF. The genes are TRBV4-2 and TRBJ1-1, with TRBD1 matching over 7 bases. Germline values: CDR1 LGHNA, CDR2 YNFKEQ. The CDR3 is 12 amino acids. Trimming removed 6 bases from V and 7 bases from J; junction bases left unmatched: 5.

This clonotype was counted ten times or more. This rearrangement joins TRBV4-3 to TRBJ2-5; D not certain. The V and J ends lost 0 bases and 5 bases respectively, with 13 bases between them. CDR3 length equals 15 residues. CDR1 is LGHNA and CDR2 is YSLEER in the germline V gene. The DNA of the CDR3 is TGCGCCAGCAGCCAAGAAGATGGTGGGCTGGAGACCCAGTACTTC. This codes for CASSQEDGGLETQYF.

V and J are TRBV5-1 and TRBJ2-7; maybe TRBD1 (6 bases). CDR1 and CDR2 from the germline V gene are SGHRS and YFSETQ. Trimming shortened V by 4 bases and J by 3 bases, and 14 bases separated the two germline ends. CDR3 length: 14 residues. CDR3 bases: TGCGCCAGCAGCCCCGGGACAACACTCTACGAGCAGTACTTC. Translation gives CASSPGTTLYEQYF.

This clonotype was seen a few times. The chain employs TRBV15 and TRBJ2-7; possibly TRBD1 for D (7 bases). Germline V gene data show CDR1 as LNHNV and CDR2 as YYDKDF (reference sequence). The CDR3 is made up of 15 amino acids. The V gene lost 1 base and the J gene lost 3 bases, with 13 bases spanning the gap. The CDR3: CATSRGQGGGYEQYF. CDR3 sequence (DNA): TGTGCCACCAGCAGAGGTCAGGGGGGAGGCTACGAGCAGTACTTC.

Many counts were recorded for this clonotype. The rearrangement uses TRBV7-7 and TRBJ2-1, with D tentatively TRBD2 (6 bases). Germline-derived CDR1 and CDR2 are SSHAT and FNYEAQ (reference sequence). The V and J ends lost 5 bases and 7 bases respectively, with 12 bases between them. This CDR3 is 13 amino acids long. CDR3 nucleotides: TGTGCCAGCAGCCAAGGGACTTCGAATGAGCAGTTCTTC. This gives the protein CASSQGTSNEQFF.

There are a few counts of this clonotype. J is TRBJ1-1 and V is TRBV28; 7 bases map to TRBD1. The CDR3 consists of 13 residues. The V gene's germline CDR1 is MDHEN and CDR2 SYDVKM. CDR3 region: CVVEGAMNTEAFF. The DNA for the CDR3 is TGTGTCGTGGAGGGGGCAATGAACACTGAAGCTTTCTTT.

This clonotype was seen a handful of times. A read error is possible here, since a much larger clone lies one base away. The chain is built from TRBV12-3 or TRBV12-4 and TRBJ2-3; D possibly corresponds to TRBD2 (7 bases). This CDR3 is built from 14 residues. The germline V and J ends were trimmed by 6 bases and 6 bases, with 16 bases remaining between them. CDR3 bases: TGTGCCAGCAGGCCGGGGGGCCCCTCCGATACGCAGTATTTT. Translated, it gives CASRPGGPSDTQYF.

There are many counts of this clonotype. This chain links TRBV4-2 with TRBJ1-2; 11 nucleotides align to TRBD1. The J segment lost 8 bases and the V segment lost 1 base, leaving 9 bases of the junction unmatched. The CDR3 runs to 16 residues. Looked up from germline, CDR1 is LGHNA and CDR2 is YNFKEQ. The CDR3 bases are TGTGCCAGCAGCCAAGCGGGACAGGGGGTTTTAGGGGGCTACACCTTC. It translates to CASSQAGQGVLGGYTF.

On this clonotype itself: Relative to the germline gene, one junction end is altered; a read error may explain this. The rearrangement uses TRBV10-3 and TRBJ1-4; 11 bases are a match to TRBD1. In germline, CDR1 is ENHRY, CDR2 SYGVKD. This CDR3 comprises 17 residues. The CDR3 DNA reads TGTGCCAGCAGTCCCCGGGACAGGGGGTTAACTAATGAAAAACTGTTTTTT. Translating gives CASSPRDRGLTNEKLFF.

Many counts were recorded for this clonotype. The chain has TRBV20-1 and TRBJ2-1; 8 nucleotides match TRBD2. Losses at the gene ends were 1 base for V and 7 bases for J; bases not matched to a gene: 9. This CDR3 has 15 amino acids. Germline V lookup: CDR1 DFQATT, CDR2 SNEGSKA (reference sequence). For the CDR3, the DNA is TGCAGTGCTAGAGGTGGAGCGGGGGTTAGGAATGAGCAGTTCTTC. It codes for CSARGGAGVRNEQFF.

The table lists this clonotype with many counts. The chain has TRBV21-1 and TRBJ2-7; TRBD1, the D gene given by the table, was not confirmed from the DNA. TRBV21-1 is annotated as a pseudogene. There are 14 residues in the CDR3. For the CDR3, the DNA is TGTGCCAGCATCCTAGGGGACAGGGCCTACGAGCAGTACTTC. This gives the protein CASILGDRAYEQYF.

The sample holds many counts of this clonotype. The chain is built from TRBV10-3 and TRBJ1-2, with D uncertain. The V end lost 3 bases, the J end lost 4 bases, and 3 bases lay between the germline ends. This CDR3 has 11 residues. Germline CDR1 reads ENHRY; CDR2 reads SYGVKD. The CDR3: CAISDFYGYTF. The CDR3 coding sequence is TGTGCCATCAGTGATTTCTATGGCTACACCTTC.

The chain employs TRBV27 and TRBJ2-3; D tentatively fits TRBD1 or TRBD2 (5 bases each). Trimming removed 7 bases from V and 2 bases from J, with 22 bases in between. Germline V lookup: CDR1 MNHEY, CDR2 SMNVEV (reference sequence). The CDR3 has 17 residues. The CDR3 protein is CASNYITGTPSTDTQYF. In DNA form, the CDR3 reads TGTGCCAGCAACTATATAACCGGGACCCCTTCCACAGATACGCAGTATTTT.

Of note for this clonotype: Just one base apart from a much larger clone, this may be a read error. The genes are TRBV20-1 and TRBJ1-2; unclear D gene. The CDR3 sequence is 11 residues long. Germline V gives CDR1 DFQATT, CDR2 SNEGSKA (reference sequence). The CDR3 here is CGASRQEVYTF. The CDR3 DNA sequence: TGCGGTGCTAGTCGGCAGGAGGTCTACACCTTC.

Many counts were recorded for this clonotype. V gene TRBV2 combines with J gene TRBJ2-1, with 10 positions matching TRBD2. Germline V gives CDR1 SNHLY, CDR2 FYNNEI. The V gene end was trimmed by 1 base and the J gene end by 8 bases; junction bases not matched to a gene: 5. The CDR3 contains 15 residues. CDR3 residues: CASSEELAGRDEQFF. Written as DNA, the CDR3 is TGTGCCAGCAGTGAAGAACTAGCGGGGAGGGATGAGCAGTTCTTC.

The V call is TRBV7-9, the J call TRBJ1-5; TRBD1 agrees at 12 bases. CDR1 and CDR2 (germline): SEHNR, FQNEAQ (reference sequence). V lost 5 bases to trimming and J lost 7 bases; unmatched junction nucleotides: 6. This CDR3 has 15 amino acids. DNA of the CDR3: TGTGCCAGCAGCGGCCCCGGGACAGGGGGCCAGCCCCAGCATTTT. It codes for CASSGPGTGGQPQHF.